This entry lists 14 T cell receptor beta chains sequenced from one sample in a study of blood T cell repertoires in COVID-19 (dated by TCRdb to between 2020 and 2021). The method behind the library was the immunoSEQ multiplex PCR assay. The table comes from immuneACCESS by way of TCRdb, which keeps in-frame sequences with V and J called. Part of the clones is missing from these tables; in studies checked, under half for an unresolved V gene and the rest for unknown reasons. In all, the sample holds some 270,000 clones, and 86% of those were seen once. Together, the top ten hold around 8.8% of the sample. Input material: peripheral blood. These receptors were collected from a man aged 35 to 55 with active or convalescent COVID-19.

The chain joins TRBV30 to TRBJ1-6; possibly TRBD1 for D (5 bases). Trimming took off 8 bases at V and 7 bases at J, with 15 bases between the two ends. The CDR3 extends over 13 amino acids. CDR1 and CDR2 (germline): GTSNPN, SVGIG (reference sequence). CDR3 coding DNA: TGTGCCGCCACGGGACTGAGGAATTCACCCCTCCACTTT. Protein: CAATGLRNSPLHF.

This clone was seen only once. CDR3 sequence reads: CASSLNRQGAGCIQYF. CDR3 nucleotides: TGCGCCAGCAGCTTGAATCGTCAAGGGGCAGGGTGCATTCAGTACTTC. J is TRBJ2-4 and V is TRBV5-1; possible D gene TRBD1, 5 bases. CDR3 length: 16 residues. Trimming pared 1 base from V and 9 bases from J, leaving 20 bases between. The germline V gene encodes CDR1 SGHRS and CDR2 YFSETQ.

The chain employs TRBV6-5 and TRBJ1-1; unclear D gene. This CDR3 has 12 residues. Trimming left V 5 bases short and J 4 bases short, with 8 bases between. Germline values: CDR1 MNHEY, CDR2 SVGAGI. In DNA, the CDR3 is TGTGCCAGCAGTCCACTTGGCACTGAAGCTTTCTTT. Its translation is CASSPLGTEAFF.

The rearrangement links TRBV18 to TRBJ2-2; D unresolved. CDR3 size: 14 residues. V dropped 1 base and J dropped 0 bases, with 3 bases sitting between them. Germline V CDR1 and CDR2: KGHSH, LQKENI. The CDR3 DNA reads TGTGCCAGCTCACCACTATCGAACACCGGGGAGCTGTTTTTT. Encoded protein: CASSPLSNTGELFF.

The CDR3 spells CASSSLETQYF. The CDR3 coding sequence is TGTGCCAGCAGCTCCCTTGAGACCCAGTACTTC. The V gene is TRBV5-6, the J gene TRBJ2-5; no reliable D call. Looked up from germline, CDR1 is SGHDT and CDR2 is YYEEEE. V was cut by 3 bases and J by 5 bases, with 5 bases left in between. This CDR3 contains 11 residues. Filled out from reference TRBV5-6 and TRBJ2-5, the complete variable domain reads DAGVTQSPTHLIKTRGQQVTLRCSPKSGHDTVSWYQQALGQGPQFIFQYYEEEERQRGNFPDRFSGHQFPNYSSELNVNALLLGDSALYLCASSSLETQYFGPGTRLLVL.

This clone appeared a single time. J is TRBJ1-1 and V is TRBV10-3, with 8 bases matching TRBD1. This CDR3 spans 14 amino acids. Germline loops: CDR1 ENHRY, CDR2 SYGVKD. V lost 3 bases, J lost 4 bases, and 4 bases stayed unmatched. The CDR3 bases are TGTGCCATCAGTGATCGACAGGGGAGCACTGAAGCTTTCTTT. It translates to CAISDRQGSTEAFF.

The chain carries TRBV27 and TRBJ2-5; 7 positions match TRBD1. J was trimmed by 2 bases and V by 6 bases; bases with no gene match: 3. The CDR3 has 13 residues. CDR1 and CDR2 from the germline V gene are MNHEY and SMNVEV (reference sequence). The CDR3 reads CASRATGQETQYF. As DNA, the CDR3 is TGTGCCAGCAGGGCGACAGGGCAAGAGACCCAGTACTTC.

The genes are TRBV7-2 and TRBJ2-7, with 10 bases that match TRBD1. The CDR3 loop spans 14 amino acids. The V gene end was trimmed by 5 bases and the J gene end by 1 base; junction bases not matched to a gene: 2. Germline assignment: CDR1 SGHTA and CDR2 FQGNSA. CDR3 residues: CASSRDRGSYEQYF. As DNA, the CDR3 is TGTGCCAGCAGCAGGGACAGGGGTTCCTACGAGCAGTACTTC.

The V gene is TRBV27, the J gene TRBJ2-7; D is possibly TRBD2 (6 bases). The V gene lost 5 bases and the J gene lost 3 bases, with 11 bases spanning the gap. This CDR3 has 13 residues. Germline values: CDR1 MNHEY, CDR2 SMNVEV (reference sequence). CDR3 in amino acids: CASSRDFGYEQYF. The DNA for the CDR3 is TGTGCCAGCAGTCGGGACTTTGGCTACGAGCAGTACTTC.

The V call is TRBV5-5, the J call TRBJ2-7, with 8 bases lining up with TRBD1. The V segment lost 4 bases and the J segment 1 base; nucleotides outside the gene matches: 10. This CDR3 contains 16 residues. CDR1 and CDR2 from the germline V gene are SGHKS and YYEKEE (reference sequence). CDR3 sequence reads: CASSLRPGTGSYEQYF. The CDR3 coding sequence is TGTGCCAGCAGCCTTCGCCCCGGGACAGGTTCCTACGAGCAGTACTTC.

V and J are TRBV7-9 and TRBJ1-6; TRBD1 agrees at 8 bases. This CDR3 has 16 residues. Germline V gives CDR1 SEHNR, CDR2 FQNEAQ (reference sequence). With V trimmed by 1 base and J by 13 bases, 12 bases remained unmatched. The CDR3 DNA is TGTGCCAGCAGCTTAGTCGGTCAGGGGGCCTTTCCTCCCCTCCACTTT. The encoded protein is CASSLVGQGAFPPLHF.

The chain has TRBV6-5 and TRBJ1-1, with 9 positions matching TRBD1. V dropped 8 bases and J dropped 3; count of bases not matched to a gene: 1. The CDR3 totals 12 residues. Germline V gives CDR1 MNHEY, CDR2 SVGAGI. The CDR3 loop reads CASDRGYTEAFF. The CDR3 bases are TGTGCCAGCGACAGGGGGTACACTGAAGCTTTCTTT.

As regards this clone: This sample also contains other DNA sequences that code for the same CDR3. V gene TRBV10-3 combines with J gene TRBJ2-7, with 9 bases lining up with TRBD2. V was pared by 2 bases and J by 7 bases, with 12 bases of the junction left unmatched. The CDR3 loop spans 16 amino acids. Germline loops: CDR1 ENHRY, CDR2 SYGVKD. The CDR3 DNA follows: TGTGCCATCAGTGAGCCCGCGGGACTAGCTATCCATGAGCAGTACTTC. This gives the protein CAISEPAGLAIHEQYF.

The rearrangement links TRBV6-6 to TRBJ2-7; D might be TRBD2 (6 bases). The CDR3 consists of 15 residues. With 5 bases removed from V and 0 bases from J, the gap between germline ends came to 14 bases. Per the germline V gene, CDR1 is MNHNY and CDR2 is SVGAGI (reference sequence). CDR3 sequence reads: CASSASGSSSYEQYF. CDR3 nucleotide sequence: TGTGCCAGCAGTGCAAGCGGGTCGAGCTCCTACGAGCAGTACTTC.